Listed below are T cell receptor beta chains from one sample, sequenced in a study of CD8 T cells in Susac syndrome. TCRdb used MiXCR to reprocess the immunoSEQ multiplex PCR reads, holding one entry per CDR3 protein. Of hundreds of thousands of distinct CDR3 sequences in the sample, roughly 95% were seen once. The specimen sequenced was CD4+ T cells from PBMCs. These receptors all come from a human donor with Susac syndrome. Both conserved end residues are part of each CDR3. D genes are given only for firm matches. Rows give clone size only sometimes, using once, few, many, or a class for an expanded clone.

>TRBV29-1|TRBD1|.|TRBJ2-7|15
CSVGPRDRGTYEQYF
TGCAGCGTTGGCCCCCGGGACAGGGGCACCTACGAGCAGTACTTC
>TRBV3-1|.|.|TRBJ2-1|15
CASSQVLSNDNEQFF
TGTGCCAGCAGCCAAGTCTTAAGTAACGACAATGAGCAGTTCTTC
>TRBV30|TRBD1|.|TRBJ2-7|16
CAWRKASGTGVYEQYF
TGTGCCTGGAGAAAAGCTTCCGGGACAGGGGTGTACGAGCAGTACTTC
>TRBV6-6|.|.|TRBJ1-2|14
CASSYSSSGAGYTF
TGTGCCAGCAGTTACTCGAGTTCGGGAGCTGGCTACACCTTC
>TRBV15|.|.|TRBJ1-1|13
CATSRVGYTEAFF
TGTGCCACCAGCAGAGTGGGGTACACTGAAGCTTTCTTT
>TRBV6-5|.|.|TRBJ2-2|15
CASSYSGPVGGELFF
TGTGCCAGCAGTTACTCGGGGCCTGTCGGCGGGGAGCTGTTTTTT
>TRBV29-1|TRBD1|.|TRBJ1-1|16
CSVEVFESGTGLEAFF
TGCAGCGTTGAAGTTTTTGAGAGTGGGACAGGGTTAGAAGCTTTCTTT
>TRBV5-1|.|once|TRBJ1-2|17
CASSPSGGTLNNYGYTF
TGCGCCAGCAGCCCATCAGGAGGGACATTGAATAACTATGGCTACACCTTC
>TRBV4-2|TRBD2|.|TRBJ2-5|15
CASSPLLAGEETQYF
TGTGCCAGCAGCCCCCTTTTAGCGGGAGAAGAGACCCAGTACTTC
>TRBV20-1|.|.|TRBJ2-3|13
CSARRRSTDTQYF
TGCAGTGCTAGAAGGCGGAGCACAGATACGCAGTATTTT